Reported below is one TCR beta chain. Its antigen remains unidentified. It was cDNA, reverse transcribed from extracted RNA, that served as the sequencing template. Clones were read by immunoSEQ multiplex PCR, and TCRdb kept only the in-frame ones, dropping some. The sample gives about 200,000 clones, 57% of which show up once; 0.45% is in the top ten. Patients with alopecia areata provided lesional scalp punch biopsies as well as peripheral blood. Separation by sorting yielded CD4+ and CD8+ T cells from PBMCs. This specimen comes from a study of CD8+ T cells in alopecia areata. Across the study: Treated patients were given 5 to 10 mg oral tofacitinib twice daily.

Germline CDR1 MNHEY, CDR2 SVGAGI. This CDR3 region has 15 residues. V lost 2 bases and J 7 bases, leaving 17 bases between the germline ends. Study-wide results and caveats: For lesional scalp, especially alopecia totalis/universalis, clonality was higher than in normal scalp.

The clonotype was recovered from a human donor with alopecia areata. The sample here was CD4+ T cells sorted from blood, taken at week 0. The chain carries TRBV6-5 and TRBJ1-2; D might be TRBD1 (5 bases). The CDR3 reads CASSYDRTRTRGYTF. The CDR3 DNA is TGTGCCAGCAGTTACGATCGGACAAGGACGCGTGGCTACACCTTC.